These 22 T cell receptor beta chains originate from one sample sequenced in a study of cytomegalovirus exposure and HLA in healthy donors. A multiplex PCR was run with 60 Vbeta primers and 13 Jbeta primers. The table came from immunoSEQ multiplex PCR; TCRdb's copy has only in-frame clones and leaves some out. The sample yields some 94,000 clones, around 77% seen once. Sequenced input: PBMCs. The source is a man in his forties or fifties in good health and CMV-seronegative.

The V gene is TRBV5-8, the J gene TRBJ2-4; the match to TRBD2 covers 10 bases. Per the germline V gene, CDR1 is SGHTS and CDR2 is YDEGEE. V shed 4 bases, J shed 9 bases, and the junction held 13 bases outside the gene matches. CDR3 length: 16 residues. The CDR3 protein is CASSQRTSGRLVIQYF. Here the CDR3 DNA reads TGTGCCAGCAGCCAGAGGACTAGCGGACGACTGGTCATTCAGTACTTC.

This clone was recorded a few times. This chain joins TRBV6-5 and TRBJ2-3; D gene unclear. This CDR3 is 13 amino acids long. The V end was cut by 6 bases, the J end by 1 base, with 8 bases between. Looked up from germline, CDR1 is MNHEY and CDR2 is SVGAGI. CDR3 nucleotides: TGTGCCAGCAGAGTAACAGGCACAGATACGCAGTATTTT. Its translation is CASRVTGTDTQYF.

V usage is TRBV5-4 and J usage is TRBJ1-1; perhaps TRBD1 as D (5 bases). Germline values: CDR1 SGHNT, CDR2 YYREEE (reference sequence). The CDR3 length is 14 residues. The V end lost 3 bases, the J end lost 3 bases, and 12 bases lay between the germline ends. CDR3 in amino acids: CASSSVWGDTEAFF. The CDR3 region has the DNA TGTGCCAGCAGCTCGGTTTGGGGGGACACTGAAGCTTTCTTT.

The DNA of the CDR3 is TGCGCCAGCAGCTTGGCCCAGGGTAACACCGGGGAGCTGTTTTTT. Its translation is CASSLAQGNTGELFF. V usage is TRBV5-1 and J usage is TRBJ2-2, with D perhaps TRBD1 (5 bases). The length of the CDR3 is 15 residues. V shed 0 bases and J shed 2 bases, with 8 bases lying between them. Germline V gene data show CDR1 as SGHRS and CDR2 as YFSETQ.

The chain carries TRBV7-3 and TRBJ2-1; 7 bases align to TRBD2. The CDR3 has 13 residues. CDR1 and CDR2 from the germline V gene are SGHTA and FQGTGA. Trimming removed 5 bases from V and 7 bases from J; junction bases left unmatched: 5. The CDR3 DNA follows: TGTGCCAGCAGCCCAGGACTAGAGAATGAGCAGTTCTTC. Translation gives CASSPGLENEQFF.

The genes are TRBV5-1 and TRBJ2-6, with 10 positions matching TRBD2. CDR3 length equals 17 residues. The germline V gene encodes CDR1 SGHRS and CDR2 YFSETQ. The V and J ends lost 2 bases and 2 bases, in that order; junction bases with no gene match: 4. For the CDR3, the DNA is TGCGCCAGCAGCTTCGGGCTAGCGGGAGCTGGGGCCAACGTCCTGACTTTC. Encoded protein: CASSFGLAGAGANVLTF. The whole variable domain, remainder taken from reference TRBV5-1 and TRBJ2-6, is KAGVTQTPRYLIKTRGQQVTLSCSPISGHRSVSWYQQTPGQGLQFLFEYFSETQRNKGNFPGRFSGRQFSNSRSEMNVSTLELGDSALYLCASSFGLAGAGANVLTFGAGSRLTVL.

The chain combines TRBV7-9 with TRBJ1-2, with TRBD1 matching over 7 bases. Germline CDR1 is SEHNR and CDR2 is FQNEAQ (reference sequence). V trimming: 5 bases; J trimming: 5 bases; junction bases outside the gene matches: 17. This CDR3 has 17 residues. CDR3 sequence (DNA): TGTGCCAGCAGCGCGACGGACAGGCGGGGGGATCTTTATGGCTACACCTTC. This gives the protein CASSATDRRGDLYGYTF.

The chain has TRBV7-2 and TRBJ1-2; the D gene is possibly TRBD1 (5 bases). Trimming removed 5 bases from V and 8 bases from J, with 15 bases in between. The CDR3 contains 13 residues. CDR1 and CDR2 from the germline V gene are SGHTA and FQGNSA. The CDR3 protein is CASSPQGGLGYTF. The CDR3 DNA sequence: TGTGCCAGCAGCCCCCAGGGAGGGCTGGGCTACACCTTC.

This clone was seen more than once but under ten times. V usage is TRBV25-1 and J usage is TRBJ2-7; D might be TRBD2 (5 bases). V was clipped by 8 bases and J by 9 bases, with 14 bases between them. The germline V gene encodes CDR1 MGHDK and CDR2 SYGVNS. This CDR3 contains 11 residues. The CDR3 nucleotides are TGTGCCAGCGGGAGCGACTGGGGGCAGTACTTC. This encodes CASGSDWGQYF.

The rearrangement uses TRBV28 and TRBJ2-7; D gene ambiguous. V gave up 3 bases and J gave up 5 bases, with 8 bases separating them. The CDR3 length is 12 residues. Germline CDR1 and CDR2: MDHEN and SYDVKM. This CDR3 reads CASSLRPHEQYF. The CDR3 DNA sequence: TGTGCCAGCAGTTTGCGGCCCCACGAGCAGTACTTC.

The table lists this clone with a few counts. The chain carries TRBV7-3 and TRBJ2-1, with TRBD1 matching 8 bases. J gave up 8 bases and V 2 bases, and 2 bases lay outside the gene matches. Germline assignment: CDR1 SGHTA and CDR2 FQGTGA. CDR3 length equals 13 residues. The CDR3 nucleotides read TGTGCCAGCAGCTTATCAGGGGGCGATGAGCAGTTCTTC. This translates into CASSLSGGDEQFF.

This clone was observed a handful of times. The V gene is TRBV2, the J gene TRBJ2-3, with 7 bases fitting TRBD2. Germline values: CDR1 SNHLY, CDR2 FYNNEI. J gave up 1 base and V 6 bases, and 10 bases lay outside the gene matches. This CDR3 region has 16 residues. CDR3: CASRDPLGGGTDTQYF. CDR3 nucleotide sequence: TGTGCCAGCAGGGACCCCCTGGGGGGGGGCACAGATACGCAGTATTTT.

V and J are TRBV7-2 and TRBJ2-5; weak D call: TRBD2 (5 bases). Germline CDR1 SGHTA, CDR2 FQGNSA. Trimming cost V 5 bases and J 0 bases, with 10 bases left between them. This CDR3 is built from 14 residues. The CDR3 sequence is CASSPGINQETQYF. The DNA for the CDR3 is TGTGCCAGCAGCCCCGGGATCAACCAAGAGACCCAGTACTTC.

The chain carries TRBV11-3 and TRBJ2-1; 10 positions agree with TRBD2. The V segment lost 1 base and the J segment 5 bases; nucleotides outside the gene matches: 2. Germline CDR1 is SGHNT and CDR2 is YENEEA. This CDR3 is built from 15 residues. This chain's CDR3 is CASSLALAGNNEQFF. Here the CDR3 DNA reads TGTGCCAGCAGCTTAGCACTAGCGGGGAACAATGAGCAGTTCTTC.

The rearrangement uses TRBV29-1 and TRBJ2-5; no clear D. Germline V lookup: CDR1 SQVTM, CDR2 ANQGSEA. There are 13 residues in the CDR3. V was cut by 5 bases and J by 5 bases, with 15 bases left in between. This chain's CDR3 is CSVTMLARETQYF. The CDR3 DNA reads as TGCAGCGTTACTATGTTAGCCCGGGAGACCCAGTACTTC.

This clone was counted a few times. The chain recombines TRBV2 with TRBJ2-1, with a weak D call TRBD2 (6 bases). V was shortened by 8 bases and J by 0 bases, with 17 bases between the two germline ends. The CDR3 is made up of 16 amino acids. CDR1 and CDR2 from the germline V gene are SNHLY and FYNNEI. In DNA, the CDR3 is TGTGCCAGCCCGAAGGAGGGGACGAGCTCCTACAATGAGCAGTTCTTC. Encoded protein: CASPKEGTSSYNEQFF.

The chain has TRBV6-5 and TRBJ2-7, with 10 bases fitting TRBD2. J lost 2 bases, V lost 4 bases, and 2 bases had no gene match. The CDR3 has 14 amino acids. Germline V CDR1 and CDR2: MNHEY, SVGAGI. The DNA for the CDR3 is TGTGCCAGCAGTTGGACTAGCGGCACCTACGAGCAGTACTTC. Residues: CASSWTSGTYEQYF.

The V call is TRBV2, the J call TRBJ1-1; no clear D gene. The ends were cut back, 7 bases at V and 3 bases at J, with 12 bases in the middle. From germline, CDR1 is SNHLY and CDR2 FYNNEI. This CDR3 has 13 residues. This chain's CDR3 is CASKFTRDTEAFF. The CDR3 DNA is TGTGCCAGCAAGTTCACTAGGGACACTGAAGCTTTCTTT.

This rearrangement joins TRBV13 to TRBJ2-5, with D perhaps matching TRBD1 (6 bases). Germline V CDR1 and CDR2: PRHDT, FYEKMQ (reference sequence). The CDR3 runs to 14 residues. V lost 9 bases and J 2 bases, leaving 16 bases between the germline ends. The CDR3 DNA is TGTGCCAGTTGCCTCGGGACACGACAAGAGACCCAGTACTTC. This gives the protein CASCLGTRQETQYF.

This clone has just one count. This chain uses TRBV10-1 with TRBJ2-3; 8 bases agree with TRBD1. Trimming cost V 10 bases and J 7 bases; bases outside gene matches: 22. This CDR3 region has 17 residues. Germline V gene sequence: CDR1 WNHNN, CDR2 SYGVQD (reference sequence). Here the CDR3 DNA reads TGCGCCATCAAGATCCCGGGACAGGTTCTCAGGGCTCATACGCAGTATTTT. It specifies CAIKIPGQVLRAHTQYF.

The chain recombines TRBV30 with TRBJ1-6; 8 bases are a match to TRBD1. V was pared by 2 bases and J by 7 bases, with 4 bases of the junction left unmatched. The CDR3 covers 14 residues. CDR1 and CDR2 (germline): GTSNPN, SVGIG (reference sequence). The CDR3, as DNA: TGTGCCTGGAGTATAACAGGGGGAAATTCACCCCTCCACTTT. Translation: CAWSITGGNSPLHF. The complete variable domain, with remaining parts taken from reference TRBV30 and TRBJ1-6, reads SQTIHQWPATLVQPVGSPLSLECTVEGTSNPNLYWYRQAAGRGLQLLFYSVGIGQISSEVPQNLSASRPQDRQFILSSKKLLLSDSGFYLCAWSITGGNSPLHFGNGTRLTVT.

V usage is TRBV28 and J usage is TRBJ2-2, with D possibly matching TRBD2 (7 bases). The length of the CDR3 is 15 residues. CDR1 and CDR2 from the germline V gene are MDHEN and SYDVKM. V lost 3 bases and J 9 bases, leaving 17 bases between the germline ends. The CDR3 reads CASSFLGGALRELFF. The CDR3 DNA follows: TGTGCCAGCAGTTTTTTGGGGGGGGCCCTGAGGGAGCTGTTTTTT.